These 10 T cell receptor beta chains were sequenced from one sample in a study of blood T cell repertoires in COVID-19. The table came from immunoSEQ multiplex PCR; TCRdb's copy has only in-frame clones and leaves some out. This sample has under 350,000 clones; roughly 91% occur once, and the top ten carry less than 2%. Sequenced: peripheral blood. These receptors originate from a woman in her 30s with COVID-19, enrolled during active disease.

This clone has just one count. The chain joins TRBV4-3 to TRBJ1-2; 7 bases line up with TRBD1. The CDR3 is made up of 15 amino acids. With 4 bases clipped from V and 5 bases from J, the junction kept 10 bases outside the gene matches. Germline-derived CDR1 and CDR2 are LGHNA and YSLEER. DNA of the CDR3: TGCGCCAGCAGCCCCGGACAGGAGATTAGATATGGCTACACCTTC. This codes for CASSPGQEIRYGYTF.

The genes are TRBV19 and TRBJ2-3; possibly TRBD1 for D (6 bases). Trimming removed 3 bases from V and 3 bases from J, with 16 bases in between. Germline loops: CDR1 LNHDA, CDR2 SQIVND (reference sequence). This CDR3 spans 16 amino acids. The CDR3 DNA sequence: TGTGCCAGTAGTATCCTACAGGGTAGACCGACAGATACGCAGTATTTT. This encodes CASSILQGRPTDTQYF.

This clone has only a few counts. The chain recombines TRBV18 with TRBJ1-1, with D hard to call. Germline values: CDR1 KGHSH, CDR2 LQKENI. The V end was cut by 3 bases, the J end by 5 bases, with 13 bases between. The CDR3 is 14 amino acids. Written as DNA, the CDR3 is TGTGCCAGCTCACCCCGATCCACGGGTACTGAAGCTTTCTTT. This sequence encodes CASSPRSTGTEAFF.

The chain has TRBV7-9 and TRBJ1-1, with D tentatively TRBD1 (6 bases). Germline loops: CDR1 SEHNR, CDR2 FQNEAQ (reference sequence). V was pared by 5 bases and J by 0 bases, with 7 bases between. The CDR3 is 13 amino acids. The CDR3 DNA reads TGTGCCAGCAGCGGACAGCTGAACACTGAAGCTTTCTTT. As protein: CASSGQLNTEAFF. The full variable domain, its missing parts supplied by reference TRBV7-9 and TRBJ1-1, is DTGVSQNPRHKITKRGQNVTFRCDPISEHNRLYWYRQTLGQGPEFLTYFQNEAQLEKSRLLSDRFSAERPKGSFSTLEIQRTEQGDSAMYLCASSGQLNTEAFFGQGTRLTVV.

In its sample, this clone was seen once. The genes are TRBV9 and TRBJ1-3; a possible D gene is TRBD1 (6 bases). The CDR3 is made up of 16 amino acids. Germline lookup yields CDR1 SGDLS and CDR2 YYNGEE. Trimming took off 2 bases at V and 4 bases at J, with 16 bases between the two ends. CDR3 nucleotides: TGTGCCAGCAGCGTTGGGGACAACTCGGGAGGAAACACCATATATTTT. Its protein product is CASSVGDNSGGNTIYF.

Worth noting for this clone: Within the sample, other DNA sequences also encode this same CDR3. This chain joins TRBV18 and TRBJ2-3; D perhaps matches TRBD2 (6 bases). Germline CDR1 is KGHSH and CDR2 is LQKENI. V shed 0 bases and J shed 3 bases, with 10 bases lying between them. The CDR3 runs 15 residues. CDR3 amino acids: CASSPPEGRTDTQYF. For the CDR3, the DNA is TGTGCCAGCTCACCACCGGAGGGCAGAACAGATACGCAGTATTTT. The variable domain in full, completed from reference TRBV18 and TRBJ2-3, reads NAGVMQNPRHLVRRRGQEARLRCSPMKGHSHVYWYRQLPEEGLKFMVYLQKENIIDESGMPKERFSAEFPKEGPSILRIQQVVRGDSAAYFCASSPPEGRTDTQYFGPGTRLTVL.

The chain uses TRBV16 and TRBJ1-1; 7 bases fit TRBD1. Germline CDR1 reads KGHSY; CDR2 reads FQNENV. V dropped 4 bases and J dropped 1; count of bases not matched to a gene: 9. The CDR3 spans 16 residues. CDR3 bases: TGTGCCAGCAGCCCGAAAGGACAGGCGGGGAACACTGAAGCTTTCTTT. Encoded protein: CASSPKGQAGNTEAFF.

The gene calls are TRBV6-5 and TRBJ2-2; maybe TRBD2 (5 bases). There are 16 residues in the CDR3. Germline CDR1 and CDR2: MNHEY and SVGAGI. V lost 0 bases and J 5 bases, leaving 13 bases between the germline ends. CDR3 nucleotides: TGTGCCAGCAGTTACTCATACGGGGTGGGGACCGGGGAGCTGTTTTTT. Encoded protein: CASSYSYGVGTGELFF.

In its sample, this clone was seen a few times. This chain joins TRBV5-6 and TRBJ1-2; 12 nucleotides align to TRBD1. This CDR3 region has 16 residues. CDR1 SGHDT and CDR2 YYEEEE come from the germline V gene. The J segment lost 6 bases and the V segment lost 1 base, leaving 7 bases of the junction unmatched. CDR3 amino acids: CASSLKLGTGGNGYTF. The DNA for the CDR3 is TGTGCCAGCAGCTTGAAACTAGGGACAGGGGGCAATGGCTACACCTTC.

Worth noting for this clone: A read error may account for a junction end that differs from germline. The chain employs TRBV6-4 and TRBJ2-1; D might be TRBD1 (5 bases). The CDR3 contains 11 residues. The germline gives CDR1 MRHNA, CDR2 SNTAGT. The CDR3 region is CASSGGPTQVF. The CDR3 nucleotides are TGTGCCAGCAGTGGGGGCCCCACCCAGGTCTTC.